This entry concerns a single T cell receptor beta chain. The data originate from a study of T cell changes during pregnancy in multiple sclerosis. V was cut by 3 bases and J by 6 bases, with 6 bases left in between. Germline values: CDR1 ENHRY, CDR2 SYGVKD. There are 12 residues in the CDR3. The protocol was immunoSEQ multiplex PCR, while the TCRdb copy is restricted to in-frame clones and leaves out a portion. Here the sample spans more than 65,000 clones, 85% to 90% being singletons. The TCR comes from a female donor in good health, enrolled as a control in a pregnancy study. The V and J genes are TRBV10-3 and TRBJ1-5; D is uncertain. Specimen: peripheral blood, collected after pregnancy. The CDR3 reads CAISDYRQPQHF. CDR3 in DNA: TGTGCCATCAGTGACTATCGTCAGCCCCAGCATTTT.